This T cell receptor beta chain stems from a study of T cells after yellow fever vaccination. The study, taken as a whole, reports: Overlap between CD4 and CD8 compartments was detected for a small share of clonotypes. Abundant clonotypes from the bulk population could get into FACS-sorted repertoires as contaminants.

Researchers made TCR cDNA using 5'RACE template switching, and this step added a universal primer site and UMIs. A single record per CDR3 protein comes from TCRdb applying MiXCR to the 5' RACE reads. The sample holds approximately 610,000 distinct CDR3 sequences, about a sixth seen once. Remarks on this clonotype: The antigen is undetermined.

This CDR3 has 16 residues. Trimming took off 1 base at V and 4 bases at J, with 16 bases between the two ends. This receptor was identified in a man aged 18-30 years who received the YFV17D yellow fever vaccine. V gene TRBV12-3 or TRBV12-4 combines with J gene TRBJ1-2, with no clear D. The sequencing here drew on PBMCs, taken less than 6 days after the first yellow fever vaccination. The DNA of the CDR3 is TGTGCCAGCAGTTTAGGAGCAGAGAGGGTGCCCTATGGCTACACCTTC. It specifies CASSLGAERVPYGYTF.